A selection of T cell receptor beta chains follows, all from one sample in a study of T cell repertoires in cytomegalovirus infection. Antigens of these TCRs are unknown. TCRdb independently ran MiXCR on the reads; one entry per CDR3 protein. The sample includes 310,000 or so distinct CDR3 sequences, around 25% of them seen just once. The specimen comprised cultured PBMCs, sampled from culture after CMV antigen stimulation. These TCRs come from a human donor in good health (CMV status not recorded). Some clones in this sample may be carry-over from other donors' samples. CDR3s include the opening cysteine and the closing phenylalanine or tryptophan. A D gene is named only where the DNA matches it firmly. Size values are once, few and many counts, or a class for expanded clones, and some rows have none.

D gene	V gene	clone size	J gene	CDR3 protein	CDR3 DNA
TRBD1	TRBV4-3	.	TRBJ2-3	CASSQGDRGHSTDTQYF	TGCGCCAGCAGCCAGGGCGACAGGGGCCACAGCACAGATACGCAGTATTTT
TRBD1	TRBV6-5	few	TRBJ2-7	CASSVGQDAYEQYF	TGTGCCAGCAGCGTCGGACAGGATGCCTACGAGCAGTACTTC
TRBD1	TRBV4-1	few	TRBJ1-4	CASSQMTGGPNEKLFF	TGCGCCAGCAGCCAGATGACAGGGGGCCCAAATGAAAAACTGTTTTTT
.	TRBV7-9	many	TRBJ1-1	CASSLNREHPEAFF	TGTGCCAGCAGCTTGAATCGGGAACACCCTGAAGCTTTCTTT
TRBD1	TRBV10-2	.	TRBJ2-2	CASKGGLNTGELFF	TGCGCCAGCAAAGGGGGCTTGAACACCGGGGAGCTGTTTTTT
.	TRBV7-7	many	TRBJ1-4	CASSLERGEKLFF	TGTGCCAGCAGCTTAGAACGGGGCGAAAAACTGTTTTTT
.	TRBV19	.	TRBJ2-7	CASSISGWGYEQYF	TGTGCCAGTAGTATTTCGGGTTGGGGCTACGAGCAGTACTTC
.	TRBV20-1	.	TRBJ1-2	CSASQGNYGYTF	TGCAGTGCTAGCCAGGGTAACTATGGCTACACCTTC
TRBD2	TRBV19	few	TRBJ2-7	CASSREGLAGEYEQYF	TGTGCCAGTAGTCGAGAAGGACTAGCGGGGGAGTACGAGCAGTACTTC
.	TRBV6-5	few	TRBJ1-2	CASSYSSTGANYGYTF	TGTGCCAGCAGTTACTCTTCGACAGGAGCTAACTATGGCTACACCTTC
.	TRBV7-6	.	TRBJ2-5	CASSLVGVRETQYF	TGTGCCAGCAGCTTGGTGGGGGTACGAGAGACCCAGTACTTC
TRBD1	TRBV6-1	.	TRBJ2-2	CASTKGAGTGELFF	TGTGCCAGCACTAAGGGGGCAGGTACCGGGGAGCTGTTTTTT
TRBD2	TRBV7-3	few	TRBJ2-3	CASPGTSGSRTDTQYF	TGTGCCAGCCCGGGGACTAGCGGTTCCCGCACAGATACGCAGTATTTT
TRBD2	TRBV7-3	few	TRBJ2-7	CASSLSGGGRAGPVRREQYF	TGTGCCAGCAGCTTATCGGGGGGGGGGAGAGCGGGACCCGTCCGCCGCGAGCAGTACTTC
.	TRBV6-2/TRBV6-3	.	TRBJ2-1	CASSYAIAVTSNEQFF	TGTGCCAGCAGTTACGCCATAGCGGTAACGTCCAATGAGCAGTTCTTC
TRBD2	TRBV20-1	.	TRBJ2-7	CSAGLADSYEQYF	TGCAGTGCCGGACTAGCGGACTCCTACGAGCAGTACTTC
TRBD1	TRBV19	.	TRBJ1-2	CASSDRGTYGYTF	TGTGCCAGTAGTGACAGGGGGACCTATGGCTACACCTTC
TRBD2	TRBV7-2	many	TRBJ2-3	CASSLGASGSFTDTQYF	TGTGCCAGCAGCTTAGGTGCTAGCGGGAGTTTCACAGATACGCAGTATTTT
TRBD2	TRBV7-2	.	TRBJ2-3	CASSFTSGRPTDTQYF	TGTGCCAGCAGCTTCACTAGCGGGAGACCCACAGATACGCAGTATTTT
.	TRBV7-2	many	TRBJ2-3	CASSPPRAVLSGADTQYF	TGTGCCAGCAGCCCCCCGAGGGCAGTACTATCGGGGGCAGATACGCAGTATTTT
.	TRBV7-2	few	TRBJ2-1	CASTELRGSTYEQFF	TGTGCCAGCACCGAGTTACGTGGTAGCACGTATGAGCAGTTCTTC
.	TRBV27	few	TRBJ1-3	CASSLRGTNSGNTIYF	TGTGCCAGCAGTTTAAGAGGGACCAACTCTGGAAACACCATATATTTT
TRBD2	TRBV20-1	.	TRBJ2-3	CSARDKRERDTQYF	TGCAGTGCTAGAGATAAGCGGGAGAGGGATACGCAGTATTTT
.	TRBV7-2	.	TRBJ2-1	CASSPPGRNEQFF	TGTGCCAGCAGCCCACCAGGTCGCAATGAGCAGTTCTTC
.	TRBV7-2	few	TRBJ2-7	CASASLGSGREQYF	TGTGCCAGCGCCTCCCTCGGTTCGGGGCGGGAGCAGTACTTC
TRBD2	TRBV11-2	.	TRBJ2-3	CASSLTGTSETSTDTQYF	TGTGCCAGCAGCTTGACCGGGACTAGCGAAACTAGCACAGATACGCAGTATTTT
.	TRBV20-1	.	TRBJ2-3	CSAFSGLDTQYF	TGCAGTGCTTTCTCTGGACTAGATACGCAGTATTTT
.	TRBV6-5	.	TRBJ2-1	CASSEDGSLYNEQFF	TGTGCCAGCAGTGAAGATGGGTCTCTTTACAATGAGCAGTTCTTC
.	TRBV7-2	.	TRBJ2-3	CASSFVGSDTDTQYF	TGTGCCAGCAGCTTCGTTGGTAGCGACACAGATACGCAGTATTTT
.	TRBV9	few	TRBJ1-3	CASSADSFLSGNTIYF	TGTGCCAGCAGCGCCGACAGCTTCCTCTCTGGAAACACCATATATTTT
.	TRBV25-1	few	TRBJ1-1	CASEGHPSTEAFF	TGTGCCAGCGAGGGGCACCCCTCCACTGAAGCTTTCTTT
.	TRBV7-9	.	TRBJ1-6	CASSLASVVNSPLHF	TGTGCCAGCAGCTTAGCGTCGGTTGTAAATTCACCCCTCCACTTT
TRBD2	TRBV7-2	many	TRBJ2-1	CASSLELAGHNEQFF	TGTGCCAGCAGCTTAGAACTAGCGGGCCACAATGAGCAGTTCTTC
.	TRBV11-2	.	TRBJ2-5	CASSPGPDDQGTQYF	TGTGCCAGCAGCCCCGGCCCCGACGACCAGGGGACCCAGTACTTC
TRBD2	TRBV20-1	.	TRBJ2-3	CSAGRSGADTQFF	TGCAGTGCTGGCAGGAGCGGGGCAGATACGCAGTTTTTT
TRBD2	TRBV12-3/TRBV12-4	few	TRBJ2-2	CASSRRTSTGELFF	TGTGCCAGCAGCCGACGGACTAGCACCGGGGAGCTGTTTTTT
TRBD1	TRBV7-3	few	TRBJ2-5	CASSFGQGQTQYF	TGTGCCAGCAGTTTCGGACAGGGTCAGACCCAGTACTTC
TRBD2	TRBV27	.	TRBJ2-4	CASSSSGGAGKNIQYF	TGTGCCAGCAGTTCCTCGGGGGGGGCGGGCAAAAACATTCAGTACTTC
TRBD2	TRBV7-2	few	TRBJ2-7	CASSLARGGYEQYF	TGTGCCAGCAGCTTAGCGCGGGGGGGCTACGAGCAGTACTTC
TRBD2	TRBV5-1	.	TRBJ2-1	CASRKLGTSGNEQFF	TGCGCCAGCCGCAAACTAGGGACTAGCGGGAATGAGCAGTTCTTC
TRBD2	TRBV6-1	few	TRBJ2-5	CASSSELAGGTQYF	TGTGCCAGCAGTTCCGAACTAGCGGGAGGGACCCAGTACTTC
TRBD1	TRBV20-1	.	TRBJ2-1	CSAGGTGDQFF	TGCAGTGCTGGGGGGACAGGGGACCAGTTCTTC
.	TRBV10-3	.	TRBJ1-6	CAIRRGLGNSPLHF	TGTGCCATCAGACGGGGACTCGGGAATTCACCCCTCCACTTT
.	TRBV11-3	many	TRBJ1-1	CASSSQGNTEAFF	TGTGCCAGCAGCTCCCAGGGGAACACTGAAGCTTTCTTT
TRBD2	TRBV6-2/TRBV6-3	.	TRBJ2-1	CASSYPSGRAGGFYNEQFF	TGTGCCAGCAGTTACCCTAGCGGGCGCGCGGGGGGTTTCTACAATGAGCAGTTCTTC
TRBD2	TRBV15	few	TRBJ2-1	CATSRVLAGNNEQFF	TGTGCCACCAGCAGAGTGCTAGCGGGGAACAATGAGCAGTTCTTC
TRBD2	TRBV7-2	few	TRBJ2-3	CASSLVGRATDTQYF	TGTGCCAGCAGCTTAGTAGGGAGGGCCACAGATACGCAGTATTTT
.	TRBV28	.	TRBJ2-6	CASSRSKSGANVLTF	TGTGCCAGCAGTCGAAGTAAATCTGGGGCCAACGTCCTGACTTTC
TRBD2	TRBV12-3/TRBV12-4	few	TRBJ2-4	CASSFSGRLRPDIQYF	TGTGCCAGCAGTTTTAGCGGGAGGCTCCGGCCGGACATTCAGTACTTC
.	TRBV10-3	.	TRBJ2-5	CAIRGTLETQYF	TGTGCCATCAGGGGGACTCTGGAGACCCAGTACTTC
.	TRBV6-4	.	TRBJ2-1	CASSVDLYNEQFF	TGTGCCAGCAGTGTGGACCTTTACAATGAGCAGTTCTTC
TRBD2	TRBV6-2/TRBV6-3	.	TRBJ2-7	CATTGLAFVEQYF	TGTGCCACAACGGGACTAGCGTTTGTCGAGCAGTACTTC
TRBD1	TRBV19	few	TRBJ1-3	CASRQGATGNTIYF	TGTGCCAGTAGGCAGGGGGCGACCGGAAACACCATATATTTT
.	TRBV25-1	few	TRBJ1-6	CASSDERDRSPLHF	TGTGCCAGCAGTGACGAAAGGGACCGTTCACCCCTCCACTTT
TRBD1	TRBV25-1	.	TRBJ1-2	CASSEAGTVYGYTF	TGTGCCAGCAGTGAGGCCGGGACAGTCTATGGCTACACCTTC
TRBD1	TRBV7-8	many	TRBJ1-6	CASSLGTGVVSPLHF	TGTGCCAGCAGCTTAGGGACAGGGGTGGTCTCACCCCTCCACTTT
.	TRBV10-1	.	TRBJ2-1	CASRVNRDLHNEQFF	TGCGCCAGCAGGGTAAACAGGGATCTCCACAATGAGCAGTTCTTC
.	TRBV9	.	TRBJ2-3	CASSVDQSTDTQYF	TGTGCCAGCAGCGTAGATCAGAGCACAGATACGCAGTATTTT